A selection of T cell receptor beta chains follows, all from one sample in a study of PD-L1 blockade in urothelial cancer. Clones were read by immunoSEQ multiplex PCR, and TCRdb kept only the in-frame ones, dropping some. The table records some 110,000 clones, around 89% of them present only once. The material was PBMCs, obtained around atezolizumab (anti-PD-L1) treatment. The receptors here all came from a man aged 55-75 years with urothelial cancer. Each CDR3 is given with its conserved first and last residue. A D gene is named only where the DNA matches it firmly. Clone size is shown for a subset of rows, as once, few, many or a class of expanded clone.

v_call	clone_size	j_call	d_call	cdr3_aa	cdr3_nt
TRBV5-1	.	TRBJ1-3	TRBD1	CASSLTGDSGNTIYF	TGCGCCAGCAGCTTGACAGGGGACTCTGGAAACACCATATATTTT
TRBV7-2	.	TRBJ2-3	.	CAGSLTGFSTDTQYF	TGTGCCGGGTCACTTACAGGGTTTAGCACAGATACGCAGTATTTT
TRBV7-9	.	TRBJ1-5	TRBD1	CASSKGTVNQPQHF	TGTGCCAGCAGCAAGGGGACAGTCAATCAGCCCCAGCATTTT
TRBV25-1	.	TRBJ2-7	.	CASSVAGYPYEQYF	TGTGCCAGCAGTGTGGCGGGATACCCCTACGAGCAGTACTTC
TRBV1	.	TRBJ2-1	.	CTSSHPPRTSGPSSSYNEQFF	TGCACCAGCAGCCACCCCCCCCGGACTAGCGGGCCGTCAAGCTCCTACAATGAGCAGTTCTTC
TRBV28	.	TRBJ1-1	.	CASSKGLGGEAFF	TGTGCCAGCAGTAAAGGACTGGGAGGTGAAGCTTTCTTT
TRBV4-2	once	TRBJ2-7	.	CASSQDLEMSYEQYF	TGTGCCAGCAGCCAAGATCTGGAGATGAGTTACGAGCAGTACTTC
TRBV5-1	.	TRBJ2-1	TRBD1	CASSLDDRDEQFF	TGCGCCAGCAGCTTAGATGACAGGGATGAGCAGTTCTTC
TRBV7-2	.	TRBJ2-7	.	CASSADTGVASYEQYF	TGTGCCAGCAGCGCAGACACGGGGGTTGCCTCCTACGAGCAGTACTTC
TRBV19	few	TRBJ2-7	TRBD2	CASSTLAGESYEQYF	TGTGCCAGTAGTACACTAGCGGGAGAGTCCTACGAGCAGTACTTC
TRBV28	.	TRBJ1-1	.	CASSSLATGWSTEAFF	TGTGCCAGCAGTTCCCTGGCCACAGGGTGGAGCACTGAAGCTTTCTTT
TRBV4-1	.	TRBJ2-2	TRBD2	CASSPGTTTGELFF	TGCGCCAGCAGCCCAGGGACTACCACCGGGGAGCTGTTTTTT
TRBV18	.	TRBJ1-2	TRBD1	CASSPYTDREHGYTF	TGTGCCAGCTCACCCTATACTGACAGGGAGCATGGCTACACCTTC
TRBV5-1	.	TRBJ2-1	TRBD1	CASSLVGTDYNEQFF	TGCGCCAGCAGCTTGGTTGGGACAGATTACAATGAGCAGTTCTTC
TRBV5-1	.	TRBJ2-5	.	CASSLNQRETQYF	TGCGCCAGCAGCTTGAACCAGCGGGAGACCCAGTACTTC
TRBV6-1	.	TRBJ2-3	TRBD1	CASSVRDRGQDTQYF	TGTGCCAGCAGTGTTAGGGACAGGGGTCAAGATACGCAGTATTTT
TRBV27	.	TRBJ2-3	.	CASSPGEGRQAAQYF	TGTGCCAGCTCCCCCGGCGAGGGGAGGCAGGCGGCGCAGTATTTT
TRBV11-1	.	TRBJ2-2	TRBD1	CASSPDRVPGELFF	TGTGCCAGCAGCCCTGACAGGGTGCCCGGGGAGCTGTTTTTT
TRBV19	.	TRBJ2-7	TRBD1	CASSMGTENEQYF	TGTGCCAGTAGTATGGGGACAGAAAACGAGCAGTACTTC
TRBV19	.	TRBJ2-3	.	CASSKGQGRTDTQYF	TGTGCCAGTAGTAAGGGCCAGGGGCGCACAGATACGCAGTATTTT
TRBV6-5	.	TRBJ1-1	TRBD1	CASSSDRGLLNTEAFF	TGTGCCAGCAGTTCGGACAGGGGGTTATTGAACACTGAAGCTTTCTTT
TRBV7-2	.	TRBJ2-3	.	CASSLQPSADTQYF	TGTGCCAGCAGCTTACAACCCTCGGCAGATACGCAGTATTTT
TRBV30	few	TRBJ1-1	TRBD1	CAYQGDTEAFF	TGTGCCTACCAGGGGGACACTGAAGCTTTCTTT
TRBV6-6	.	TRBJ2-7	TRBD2	CASTSSGASYEQYF	TGTGCCAGCACCTCTAGCGGGGCTTCCTACGAGCAGTACTTC
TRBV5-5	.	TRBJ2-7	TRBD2	CASSPTLAGGSYYEQYF	TGTGCCAGCAGCCCAACACTAGCGGGGGGATCCTACTACGAGCAGTACTTC
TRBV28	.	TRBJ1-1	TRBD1	CASSGYGQGDTEAFF	TGTGCCAGCAGTGGCTATGGACAGGGAGACACTGAAGCTTTCTTT
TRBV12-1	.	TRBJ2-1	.	CASSPRWVAGDLGSYNEQFF	TGTGCCAGCAGCCCCCGATGGGTAGCGGGAGACCTCGGCTCCTACAATGAGCAGTTCTTC
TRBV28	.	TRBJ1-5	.	CASSFPLGGQPQHF	TGTGCCAGCAGTTTCCCCCTCGGGGGTCAGCCCCAGCATTTT
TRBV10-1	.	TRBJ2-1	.	CASSPTARNEQFF	TGCGCCAGCAGTCCCACAGCACGCAATGAGCAGTTCTTC
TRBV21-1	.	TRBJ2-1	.	CASSAEWGLAGLSDEQFF	TGTGCCAGCAGCGCAGAATGGGGACTAGCGGGATTAAGCGATGAGCAGTTCTTC
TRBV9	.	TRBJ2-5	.	CASSFGRGTETQYF	TGTGCCAGCAGCTTCGGAAGGGGGACGGAGACCCAGTACTTC